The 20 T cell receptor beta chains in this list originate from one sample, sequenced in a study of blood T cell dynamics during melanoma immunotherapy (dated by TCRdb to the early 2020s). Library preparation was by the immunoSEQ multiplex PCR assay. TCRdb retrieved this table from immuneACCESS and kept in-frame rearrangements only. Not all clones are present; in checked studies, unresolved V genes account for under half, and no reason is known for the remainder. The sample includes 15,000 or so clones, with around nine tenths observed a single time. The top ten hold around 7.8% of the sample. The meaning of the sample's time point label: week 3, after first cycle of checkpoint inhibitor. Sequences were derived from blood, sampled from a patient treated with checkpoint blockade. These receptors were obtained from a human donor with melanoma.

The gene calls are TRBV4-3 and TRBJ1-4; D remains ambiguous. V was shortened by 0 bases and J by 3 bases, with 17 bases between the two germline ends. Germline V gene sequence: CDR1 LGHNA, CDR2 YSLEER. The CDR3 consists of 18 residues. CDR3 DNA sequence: TGCGCCAGCAGCCAAGATTGGGCCGCGTCAGCACCTAATGAAAAACTGTTTTTT. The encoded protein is CASSQDWAASAPNEKLFF.

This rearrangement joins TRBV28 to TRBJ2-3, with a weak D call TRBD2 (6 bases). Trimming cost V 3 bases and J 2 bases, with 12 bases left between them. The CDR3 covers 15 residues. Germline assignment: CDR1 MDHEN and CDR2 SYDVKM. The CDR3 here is CASSFLGEVTDTQYF. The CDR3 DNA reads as TGTGCCAGCAGTTTTTTAGGGGAGGTCACAGATACGCAGTATTTT.

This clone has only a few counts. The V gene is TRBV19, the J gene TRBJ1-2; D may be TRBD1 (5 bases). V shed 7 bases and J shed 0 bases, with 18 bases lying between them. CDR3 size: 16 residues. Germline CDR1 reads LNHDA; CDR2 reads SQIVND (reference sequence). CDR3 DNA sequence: TGTGCCAGTACGGCAGGGCCAAGACCCTCTAACTATGGCTACACCTTC. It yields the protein CASTAGPRPSNYGYTF.

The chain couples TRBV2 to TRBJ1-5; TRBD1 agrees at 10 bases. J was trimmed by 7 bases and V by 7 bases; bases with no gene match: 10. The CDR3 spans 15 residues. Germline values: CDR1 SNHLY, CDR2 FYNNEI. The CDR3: CASTRDRGRRQPQHF. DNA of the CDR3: TGTGCCAGCACAAGGGACAGGGGAAGAAGGCAGCCCCAGCATTTT.

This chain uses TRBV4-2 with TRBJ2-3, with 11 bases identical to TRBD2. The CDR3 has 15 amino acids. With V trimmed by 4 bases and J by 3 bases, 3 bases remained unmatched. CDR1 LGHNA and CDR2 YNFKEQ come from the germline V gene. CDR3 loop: CASSPGTSGTDTQYF. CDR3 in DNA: TGTGCCAGCAGCCCCGGGACTAGCGGAACAGATACGCAGTATTTT.

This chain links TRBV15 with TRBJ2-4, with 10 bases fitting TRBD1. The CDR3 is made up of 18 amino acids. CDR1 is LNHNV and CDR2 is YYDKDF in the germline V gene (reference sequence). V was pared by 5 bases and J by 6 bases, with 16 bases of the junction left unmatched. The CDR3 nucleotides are TGTGCCACCAGCCCGTCCCGGGACAGGGGCCGGGTTGGAAACATTCAGTACTTC. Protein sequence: CATSPSRDRGRVGNIQYF.

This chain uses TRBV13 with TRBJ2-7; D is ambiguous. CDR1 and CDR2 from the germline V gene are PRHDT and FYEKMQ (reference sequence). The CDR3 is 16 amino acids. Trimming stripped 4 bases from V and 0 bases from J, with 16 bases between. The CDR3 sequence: CASSSTPGRASYEQYF. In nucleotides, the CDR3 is TGTGCCAGCAGCTCCACCCCGGGTAGAGCCTCCTACGAGCAGTACTTC. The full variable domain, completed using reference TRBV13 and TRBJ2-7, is AAGVIQSPRHLIKEKRETATLKCYPIPRHDTVYWYQQGPGQDPQFLISFYEKMQSDKGSIPDRFSAQQFSDYHSELNMSSLELGDSALYFCASSSTPGRASYEQYFGPGTRLTVT.

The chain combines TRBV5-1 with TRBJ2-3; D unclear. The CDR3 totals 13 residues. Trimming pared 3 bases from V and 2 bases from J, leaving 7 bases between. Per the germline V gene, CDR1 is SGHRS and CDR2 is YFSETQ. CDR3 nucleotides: TGCGCCAGCAGCTCCGGCGACACAGATACGCAGTATTTT. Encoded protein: CASSSGDTDTQYF.

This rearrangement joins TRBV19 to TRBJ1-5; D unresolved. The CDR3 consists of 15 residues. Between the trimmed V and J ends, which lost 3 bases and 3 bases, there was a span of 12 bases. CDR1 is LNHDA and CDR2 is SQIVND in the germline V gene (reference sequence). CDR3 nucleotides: TGTGCCAGTAGTATTGACGGCTGGAACAATCAGCCCCAGCATTTT. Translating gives CASSIDGWNNQPQHF.

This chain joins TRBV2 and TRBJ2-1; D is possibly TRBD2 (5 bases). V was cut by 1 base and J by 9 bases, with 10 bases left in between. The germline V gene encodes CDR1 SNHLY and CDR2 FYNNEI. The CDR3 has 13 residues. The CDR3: CASSEGDYGEQFF. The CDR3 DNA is TGTGCCAGCAGTGAAGGAGACTACGGTGAGCAGTTCTTC.

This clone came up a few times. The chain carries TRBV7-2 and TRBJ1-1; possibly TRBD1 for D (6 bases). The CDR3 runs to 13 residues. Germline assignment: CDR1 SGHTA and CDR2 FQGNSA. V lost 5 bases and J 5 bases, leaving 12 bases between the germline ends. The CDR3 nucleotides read TGTGCCAGCAGCCCCCAGGGGAGGACTGAAGCTTTCTTT. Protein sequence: CASSPQGRTEAFF.

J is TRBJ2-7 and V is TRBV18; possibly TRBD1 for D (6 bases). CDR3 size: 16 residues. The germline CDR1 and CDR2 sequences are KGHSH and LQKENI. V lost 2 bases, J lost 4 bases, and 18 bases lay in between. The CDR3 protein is CASSPSQTGNLYEQYF. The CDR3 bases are TGTGCCAGCTCACCATCCCAGACAGGTAACCTTTACGAGCAGTACTTC.

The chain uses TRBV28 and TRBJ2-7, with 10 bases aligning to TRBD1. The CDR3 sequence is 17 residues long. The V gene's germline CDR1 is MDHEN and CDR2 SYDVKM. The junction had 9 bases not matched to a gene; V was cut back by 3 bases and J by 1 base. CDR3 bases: TGTGCCAGCAGTTTGGTAGGTGGGACAGGGGTTTCCTACGAGCAGTACTTC. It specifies CASSLVGGTGVSYEQYF.

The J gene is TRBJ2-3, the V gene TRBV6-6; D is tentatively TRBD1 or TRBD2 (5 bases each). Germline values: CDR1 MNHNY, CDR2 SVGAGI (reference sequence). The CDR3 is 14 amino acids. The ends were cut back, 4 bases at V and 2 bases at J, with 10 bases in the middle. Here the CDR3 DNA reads TGTGCCAGCAGTTTCGGGGCGTCCACAGATACGCAGTATTTT. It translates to CASSFGASTDTQYF.

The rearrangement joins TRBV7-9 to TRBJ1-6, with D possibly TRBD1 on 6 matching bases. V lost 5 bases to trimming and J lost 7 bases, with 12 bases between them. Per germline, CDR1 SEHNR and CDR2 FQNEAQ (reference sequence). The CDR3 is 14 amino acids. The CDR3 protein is CASSLRGGNSPLHF. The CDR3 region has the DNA TGTGCCAGCAGCCTGAGAGGGGGAAATTCACCCCTCCACTTT. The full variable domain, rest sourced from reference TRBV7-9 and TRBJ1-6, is DTGVSQNPRHKITKRGQNVTFRCDPISEHNRLYWYRQTLGQGPEFLTYFQNEAQLEKSRLLSDRFSAERPKGSFSTLEIQRTEQGDSAMYLCASSLRGGNSPLHFGNGTRLTVT.

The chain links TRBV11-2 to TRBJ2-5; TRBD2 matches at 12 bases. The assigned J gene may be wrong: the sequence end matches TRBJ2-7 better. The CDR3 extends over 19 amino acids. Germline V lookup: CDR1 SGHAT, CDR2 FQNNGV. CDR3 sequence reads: CASSNPETSGRGFRYEQYF. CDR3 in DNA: TGTGCCAGCAGCAACCCTGAGACTAGCGGGAGAGGTTTTCGCTACGAGCAGTACTTC.

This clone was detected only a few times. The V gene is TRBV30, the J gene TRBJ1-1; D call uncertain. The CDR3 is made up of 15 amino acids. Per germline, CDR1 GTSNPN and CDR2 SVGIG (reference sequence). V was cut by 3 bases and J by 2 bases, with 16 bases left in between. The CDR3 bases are TGTGCCTGGAGAAGAACGAGGAATCTCAACACTGAAGCTTTCTTT. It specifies CAWRRTRNLNTEAFF.

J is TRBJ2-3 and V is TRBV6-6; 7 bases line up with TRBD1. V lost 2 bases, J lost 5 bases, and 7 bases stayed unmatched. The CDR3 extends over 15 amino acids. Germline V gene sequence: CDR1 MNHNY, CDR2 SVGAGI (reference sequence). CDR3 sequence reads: CASSYTDRVVDTQYF. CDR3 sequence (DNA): TGTGCCAGCAGTTACACCGACAGGGTTGTAGATACGCAGTATTTT.

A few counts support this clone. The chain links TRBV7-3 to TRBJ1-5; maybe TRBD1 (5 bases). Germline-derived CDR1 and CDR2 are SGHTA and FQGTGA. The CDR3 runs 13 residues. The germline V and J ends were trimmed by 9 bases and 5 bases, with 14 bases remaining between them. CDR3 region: CASRLGPDQPQHF. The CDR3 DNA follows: TGTGCCAGTAGACTGGGGCCCGATCAGCCCCAGCATTTT.

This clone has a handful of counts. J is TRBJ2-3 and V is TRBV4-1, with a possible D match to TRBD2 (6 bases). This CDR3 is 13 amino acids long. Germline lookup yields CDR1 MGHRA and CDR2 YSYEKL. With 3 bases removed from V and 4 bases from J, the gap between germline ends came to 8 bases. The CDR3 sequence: CASSHGGADTQYF. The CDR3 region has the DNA TGCGCCAGCAGCCACGGAGGGGCAGATACGCAGTATTTT.